The rows below give T cell receptor beta chains drawn from one sample of a study of blood T cell repertoires in COVID-19. Data came from immunoSEQ multiplex PCR; TCRdb stores just in-frame clones and leaves some out. The repertoire holds some 100,000 clones, with around 90% as singletons. Sequenced material: peripheral blood. These receptors were collected from an older woman with acute or convalescent COVID-19. CDR3s include the opening cysteine and the closing phenylalanine or tryptophan. The D gene is left open where the match is weak. Clone size is given for some rows only: seen once, a few or many times, or a class if the clone is expanded.

TRBJ1-4	.	TRBV6-6	.	13	CASRGQTNEKLFF	TGTGCCAGCAGAGGACAGACTAATGAAAAACTGTTTTTT
TRBJ2-1	TRBD2	TRBV11-3	.	18	CASSTVRTSGRTYNEQFF	TGTGCCAGCAGCACCGTCCGAACTAGCGGGAGGACCTACAATGAGCAGTTCTTC
TRBJ1-6	.	TRBV9	.	17	CASSVDLSTGGRSPLHF	TGTGCCAGCAGCGTAGATTTGTCGACAGGCGGTCGTTCACCCCTCCACTTT
TRBJ2-1	.	TRBV18	.	16	CASSPVGGVGANEQFF	TGTGCCAGCTCACCGGTCGGGGGAGTGGGCGCGAATGAGCAGTTCTTC
TRBJ1-1	.	TRBV7-2	.	12	CASSLDSKSAFF	TGTGCCAGCAGCTTAGATAGCAAGTCTGCTTTCTTT
TRBJ2-5	TRBD2	TRBV2	.	14	CASREREVRETQYF	TGTGCCAGCAGGGAGCGGGAGGTGAGGGAGACCCAGTACTTC
TRBJ2-2	TRBD1	TRBV9	.	12	CASSVGQGKLFF	TGTGCCAGCAGCGTAGGACAGGGGAAGCTGTTTTTT
TRBJ1-3	.	TRBV11-1	once	16	CASSLEEEASGNTIYF	TGTGCCAGCAGCTTAGAGGAGGAGGCCTCTGGAAACACCATATATTTT
TRBJ1-5	TRBD1	TRBV19	.	15	CASSATGNSNQPQHF	TGTGCCAGTAGTGCGACAGGGAATTCTAATCAGCCCCAGCATTTT
TRBJ1-2	TRBD1	TRBV6-5	.	14	CASSYSGQIYGYTF	TGTGCCAGCAGTTACTCGGGACAGATCTATGGCTACACCTTC
TRBJ2-1	TRBD2	TRBV4-2	.	17	CASSQDRGLAGYNEQFF	TGTGCCAGCAGCCAAGATAGGGGACTAGCGGGCTACAATGAGCAGTTCTTC
TRBJ1-5	TRBD1	TRBV19	few	15	CASSPLTGSRQPQHF	TGTGCCAGTAGTCCCTTGACAGGGTCACGGCAGCCCCAGCATTTT
TRBJ1-1	TRBD1	TRBV2	once	13	CAGKGQGATEAFF	TGTGCCGGGAAGGGACAGGGCGCCACTGAAGCTTTCTTT
TRBJ2-1	.	TRBV7-9	.	12	CASSPVGNEQFF	TGTGCCAGCAGCCCTGTCGGCAATGAGCAGTTCTTC
TRBJ1-5	.	TRBV6-5	.	14	CASRLGQNNQPQHF	TGTGCCAGCCGGCTGGGGCAGAACAATCAGCCCCAGCATTTT
TRBJ2-6	TRBD2	TRBV2	few	18	CASSALTSWSSGANVLTF	TGTGCCAGCAGTGCTTTGACTAGCTGGAGCTCTGGGGCCAACGTCCTGACTTTC
TRBJ1-5	TRBD1	TRBV28	.	14	CASSSLGQGAGQHF	TGTGCCAGCAGTTCTTTGGGACAGGGGGCCGGCCAGCATTTT
TRBJ1-2	TRBD1	TRBV19	.	13	CASSIDHRGGYTF	TGTGCCAGTAGTATAGACCACAGGGGTGGCTACACCTTC
TRBJ2-1	TRBD2	TRBV3-1/TRBV3-2	once	17	CASSQDRVAGVYNEQFF	TGTGCCAGCAGCCAAGATAGGGTAGCGGGAGTTTACAATGAGCAGTTCTTC
TRBJ2-7	TRBD2	TRBV28	.	15	CASSPPGLVSHEQYF	TGTGCCAGCAGTCCTCCGGGACTAGTCTCCCACGAGCAGTACTTC
TRBJ1-1	TRBD1	TRBV6-1	.	13	CASSEVGTVEAFF	TGTGCCAGCAGTGAAGTGGGGACAGTTGAAGCTTTCTTT
TRBJ1-3	.	TRBV3-1/TRBV3-2	.	14	CASSQRPSGNTIYF	TGTGCCAGCAGCCAGCGGCCCTCTGGAAACACCATATATTTT
TRBJ2-1	.	TRBV11-3	.	15	CASSLDGGSYNEQFF	TGTGCCAGCAGCTTAGACGGGGGCTCCTACAATGAGCAGTTCTTC
TRBJ1-5	.	TRBV7-8	.	14	CASSLQDIWQPQHF	TGTGCCAGCAGCCTACAAGACATCTGGCAGCCCCAGCATTTT
TRBJ1-1	.	TRBV4-1	.	13	CASSQDLDTEAFF	TGCGCCAGCAGCCAAGATCTTGACACTGAAGCTTTCTTT
TRBJ2-1	TRBD1	TRBV6-5	.	13	CASTGQGSNEQFF	TGTGCCAGCACCGGACAGGGTTCGAATGAGCAGTTCTTC
TRBJ1-3	.	TRBV6-4	.	14	CATSGPSSGNTIYF	TGTGCCACTTCAGGGCCTTCCTCTGGAAACACCATATATTTT
TRBJ1-2	TRBD1	TRBV5-1	.	15	CASSLAQGEVNGYTF	TGCGCCAGCAGCTTGGCACAGGGGGAAGTAAATGGCTACACCTTC
TRBJ1-2	.	TRBV20-1	.	12	CSASFTRYGYTF	TGCAGTGCTAGTTTTACTCGGTATGGCTACACCTTC
TRBJ2-7	.	TRBV5-1	.	14	CASSLERTKDEQYF	TGCGCCAGCAGCTTGGAGAGGACAAAGGACGAGCAGTACTTC
TRBJ2-1	.	TRBV9	once	13	CASSPQGFNEQFF	TGTGCCAGCAGCCCCCAGGGGTTCAATGAGCAGTTCTTC
TRBJ1-1	TRBD1	TRBV6-6	.	18	CASSRRTGASSMNTEAFF	TGTGCCAGCAGTCGTAGGACAGGGGCCTCTAGCATGAACACTGAAGCTTTCTTT
TRBJ1-2	.	TRBV24-1	.	13	CATSDFRRGGYTF	TGTGCCACCAGTGATTTTAGACGGGGAGGCTACACCTTC
TRBJ2-2	TRBD2	TRBV7-8	.	14	CASKLAGDTGELFF	TGTGCCAGTAAACTAGCGGGAGACACCGGGGAGCTGTTTTTT
TRBJ1-3	.	TRBV27	.	14	CASSLSRNGNTIYF	TGTGCCAGCAGTTTATCCAGGAATGGAAACACCATATATTTT
TRBJ2-3	TRBD2	TRBV5-1	.	17	CASSLVGRHLSTDTQYF	TGCGCCAGCAGCTTGGTCGGGAGGCATCTTAGCACAGATACGCAGTATTTT
TRBJ2-1	TRBD2	TRBV3-1/TRBV3-2	.	15	CASSPGLAVYNEQFF	TGTGCCAGCAGCCCGGGACTAGCGGTATACAATGAGCAGTTCTTC
TRBJ2-7	.	TRBV5-4	.	17	CASSLGSGAGVSYEQYF	TGTGCCAGCAGCTTGGGGTCCGGTGCAGGGGTATCCTACGAGCAGTACTTC
TRBJ2-1	TRBD2	TRBV11-2	.	16	CASSLRGDYSYNEQFF	TGTGCCAGCAGCCTCCGGGGGGACTATTCCTACAATGAGCAGTTCTTC
TRBJ2-1	TRBD1	TRBV5-1	.	13	CASTRDRVNEQFF	TGCGCCAGCACCAGGGACAGGGTTAATGAGCAGTTCTTC
TRBJ1-4	.	TRBV28	.	13	CASSLGGTEKLFF	TGTGCCAGCAGTCTGGGGGGGACTGAAAAACTGTTTTTT
TRBJ1-5	.	TRBV10-2	.	13	CASSESGVQPQHF	TGCGCCAGCAGTGAGTCAGGGGTGCAGCCCCAGCATTTT
TRBJ1-1	.	TRBV9	.	14	CASSVDGGATEAFF	TGTGCCAGCAGCGTAGACGGGGGGGCCACTGAAGCTTTCTTT
TRBJ2-1	TRBD2	TRBV11-2	.	15	CASSLVAGGLYEQFF	TGTGCCAGCAGCTTAGTCGCGGGAGGGTTGTATGAGCAGTTCTTC
TRBJ1-6	.	TRBV11-2	.	14	CASSFHSRNSPLHF	TGTGCCAGCAGCTTCCATTCGAGAAATTCACCCCTCCACTTT
TRBJ1-2	.	TRBV2	few	14	CASSGAAANYGYTF	TGTGCCAGCAGTGGAGCCGCAGCTAACTATGGCTACACCTTC
TRBJ1-1	.	TRBV2	.	13	CASSVGRDTEAFF	TGTGCCAGCAGTGTAGGGAGGGACACTGAAGCTTTCTTT
TRBJ1-1	.	TRBV5-1	.	15	CASNAGADRFTEAFF	TGCGCCAGCAATGCGGGGGCAGATAGGTTCACTGAAGCTTTCTTT
TRBJ2-3	.	TRBV19	once	17	CASSSSPSRAGTDTQYF	TGTGCCAGTAGTAGTAGCCCCTCACGTGCCGGCACAGATACGCAGTATTTT
TRBJ1-5	.	TRBV24-1	.	16	CATSEGGRRSNQPQHF	TGTGCCACCAGTGAGGGGGGACGTCGGAGCAATCAGCCCCAGCATTTT
TRBJ2-1	TRBD2	TRBV13	.	15	CASSLAGIAGEEQFF	TGTGCCAGCAGCTTAGCCGGGATAGCGGGAGAGGAGCAGTTCTTC
TRBJ2-7	TRBD1	TRBV18	.	16	CASSPQGTGISYEQYF	TGTGCCAGCTCACCTCAGGGGACAGGGATTTCCTACGAGCAGTACTTC
TRBJ2-5	.	TRBV5-6	.	14	CASSLPGVRETQYF	TGTGCCAGCAGCTTGCCGGGGGTAAGAGAGACCCAGTACTTC
TRBJ2-7	.	TRBV19	.	11	CASSQGYEQYF	TGTGCCAGTAGTCAGGGCTACGAGCAGTACTTC
TRBJ2-3	.	TRBV24-1	.	12	CATSPSTDTQYF	TGTGCCACCAGTCCTAGCACAGATACGCAGTATTTT
TRBJ2-1	TRBD2	TRBV7-3	.	15	CASSNSGRHYNEQFF	TGTGCCAGCAGCAATAGCGGGAGACACTACAATGAGCAGTTCTTC
TRBJ1-2	TRBD1	TRBV7-8	once	11	CASSPPDRATF	TGTGCCAGCAGCCCCCCCGACAGGGCCACATTC